One sample yielded the 24 T cell receptor beta chains listed below, sequenced in a study of neurological immune-mediated disorders. Each CDR3 protein is one row after TCRdb ran MiXCR on the 5' RACE reads. The top ten clones hold over 6.5% of a sample with approximately 80,000 distinct CDR3 sequences, about 5% of them seen once. Time point indicated: longitudinal time-point 2. The sequenced sample was PBMCs. The receptors stem from a woman aged 55-69 years with multiple sclerosis.

This clonotype was found many times. The chain employs TRBV5-1 and TRBJ2-7; no definite D call. Trimming took off 4 bases at V and 0 bases at J, with 5 bases between the two ends. The CDR3 sequence is 12 residues long. Germline values: CDR1 SGHRS, CDR2 YFSETQ. Here the CDR3 reads CASSKDSYEQYF. DNA of the CDR3: TGCGCCAGCAGCAAGGACTCCTACGAGCAGTACTTC.

This clonotype was counted at least ten times. The rearrangement links TRBV7-8 to TRBJ2-5; D perhaps matches TRBD2 (6 bases). Germline values: CDR1 SGHVS, CDR2 FQNEAQ. The CDR3 has 17 amino acids. Between the trimmed V and J ends, which lost 5 bases and 2 bases, there was a span of 21 bases. CDR3 in amino acids: CASSRLPRGAQQETQYF. In DNA form, the CDR3 reads TGTGCCAGCAGCCGGCTTCCCCGCGGGGCTCAACAAGAGACCCAGTACTTC.

The table lists this clonotype with many counts. This chain connects TRBV5-5 to TRBJ1-1, with 9 bases aligning to TRBD1. The CDR3 runs 16 residues. Germline V lookup: CDR1 SGHKS, CDR2 YYEKEE (reference sequence). V shed 0 bases, J shed 4 bases, and the junction held 7 bases outside the gene matches. Here the CDR3 DNA reads TGTGCCAGCAGCTTGGTGTTGACAGGGGGTTTCACTGAAGCTTTCTTT. It translates to CASSLVLTGGFTEAFF.

This clonotype showed up many times. The V gene is TRBV7-2, the J gene TRBJ2-5; perhaps TRBD2 as D (5 bases). CDR3 length: 16 residues. The germline V gene encodes CDR1 SGHTA and CDR2 FQGNSA. With 1 base removed from V and 4 bases from J, the gap between germline ends came to 16 bases. The CDR3 coding sequence is TGTGCCAGCAGCTTAGAAGGCGGGCTCCTAGGAGAGACCCAGTACTTC. It is translated as CASSLEGGLLGETQYF.

This clonotype was counted ten times or more. CDR3 loop: CASIAGTGRTGELFF. The DNA for the CDR3 is TGTGCCAGCATTGCCGGGACAGGGAGAACCGGGGAGCTGTTTTTT. The chain links TRBV7-9 to TRBJ2-2; 9 bases are a match to TRBD1. Germline CDR1 and CDR2: SEHNR and FQNEAQ (reference sequence). V lost 7 bases, J lost 5 bases, and 8 bases stayed unmatched. The CDR3 runs to 15 residues.

A word on this clonotype: Just one base apart from a much larger clone, this may be a read error. This rearrangement joins TRBV12-3 or TRBV12-4 to TRBJ1-2, with TRBD1 as a possible D gene (5 bases). V lost 7 bases, J lost 4 bases, and 16 bases lay in between. CDR3 length: 14 residues. Here the CDR3 reads CASKQLAGSYGYTF. In DNA, the CDR3 is TGTGCCAGCAAACAACTAGCAGGGAGCTATGGCTACACCTTC.

In this sample, this clonotype turned up many times. The rearrangement joins TRBV20-1 to TRBJ1-5; 8 nucleotides line up with TRBD1. Per germline, CDR1 DFQATT and CDR2 SNEGSKA (reference sequence). The V gene end was trimmed by 5 bases and the J gene end by 7 bases; junction bases not matched to a gene: 7. This CDR3 is 13 amino acids long. The CDR3 sequence is CSAQAGGEQPQHF. The CDR3 DNA sequence: TGCAGTGCTCAGGCAGGGGGCGAACAGCCCCAGCATTTT.

This clonotype has a count of ten or more. The chain is built from TRBV7-9 and TRBJ1-5, with 8 bases aligning to TRBD1. Germline V gene sequence: CDR1 SEHNR, CDR2 FQNEAQ (reference sequence). Trimming took 5 bases from V and 3 from J; bases not matched to a gene: 3. The CDR3 sequence is 14 residues long. The CDR3, as DNA: TGTGCCAGCAGCGCGGGACAGGTCAATCAGCCCCAGCATTTT. This sequence encodes CASSAGQVNQPQHF.

This clonotype was seen repeatedly, ten times or more. The rearrangement joins TRBV20-1 to TRBJ1-2; 10 positions match TRBD1. Germline values: CDR1 DFQATT, CDR2 SNEGSKA (reference sequence). J gave up 3 bases and V 5 bases, and 3 bases lay outside the gene matches. The CDR3 is 13 amino acids. DNA for the CDR3: TGCAGTGCTCGGACAGGGGGAGACTATGGCTACACCTTC. Its protein product is CSARTGGDYGYTF.

This clonotype was seen repeatedly, ten times or more. This rearrangement joins TRBV12-3 or TRBV12-4 to TRBJ2-7; TRBD2 is a possible D gene (5 bases). The CDR3 has 14 amino acids. Trimming pared 5 bases from V and 5 bases from J, leaving 16 bases between. In DNA form, the CDR3 reads TGTGCCAGCAGTCCGGTACGGCAGAGGGACGAGCAGTACTTC. Its protein is CASSPVRQRDEQYF.

Many counts were recorded for this clonotype. V usage is TRBV14 and J usage is TRBJ1-6; D call uncertain. This CDR3 region has 12 residues. CDR1 SGHDN and CDR2 FVKESK come from the germline V gene. Trimming stripped 6 bases from V and 4 bases from J, with 4 bases between. CDR3 sequence: CASRGYNSPLHF. The CDR3 DNA reads as TGTGCCAGCAGGGGATATAATTCACCCCTCCACTTT.

In this sample, this clonotype turned up many times. The rearrangement joins TRBV6-5 to TRBJ1-1, with D maybe TRBD1 (6 bases). V shed 6 bases and J shed 0 bases, with 11 bases lying between them. CDR3 length equals 14 residues. Germline values: CDR1 MNHEY, CDR2 SVGAGI. DNA of the CDR3: TGTGCCAGCAGCCGACAGGTGTTGAACACTGAAGCTTTCTTT. Protein: CASSRQVLNTEAFF.

This clonotype was observed at least ten times. The chain has TRBV5-1 and TRBJ2-2; weak D call: TRBD2 (6 bases). V was trimmed by 1 base and J by 6 bases, leaving 7 bases between them. Germline V gives CDR1 SGHRS, CDR2 YFSETQ. The CDR3 consists of 13 residues. The CDR3 DNA follows: TGCGCCAGCAGCTTGAGGGAGGCCGGGGAGCTGTTTTTT. This sequence encodes CASSLREAGELFF.

In its sample, this clonotype was seen many times. The J gene is TRBJ1-5, the V gene TRBV3-1, with D possibly TRBD1 on 5 matching bases. Trimming cost V 5 bases and J 2 bases, with 16 bases left between them. This CDR3 has 16 residues. Germline loops: CDR1 LGHDT, CDR2 YNNKEL (reference sequence). The CDR3 region has the DNA TGTGCCAGCAGCGACTCGGACACCCGGGGCAATCAGCCCCAGCATTTT. Translated: CASSDSDTRGNQPQHF.

This clonotype was seen ten or more times. The V gene is TRBV7-8, the J gene TRBJ2-3; D is undetermined. The V and J ends lost 5 bases and 6 bases respectively, with 9 bases between them. This CDR3 has 12 residues. Germline loops: CDR1 SGHVS, CDR2 FQNEAQ. The CDR3 region has the DNA TGTGCCAGCAGCCGCCTGGTGGATACGCAGTATTTT. Its protein product is CASSRLVDTQYF.

Ten or more counts support this clonotype. The chain links TRBV5-1 to TRBJ2-2, with D possibly matching TRBD2 (5 bases). The CDR3 extends over 15 amino acids. Trimming took 4 bases from V and 5 from J, leaving 15 bases between them. Germline V gene lookup returns CDR1 SGHRS and CDR2 YFSETQ. The CDR3 is CASSTIPGSTGELFF. In DNA form, the CDR3 reads TGCGCCAGCAGCACCATTCCGGGATCAACCGGGGAGCTGTTTTTT.

Ten or more counts support this clonotype. The chain is built from TRBV5-1 and TRBJ1-4; 7 bases are a match to TRBD1. From germline, CDR1 is SGHRS and CDR2 YFSETQ. This CDR3 is 17 amino acids long. V shed 2 bases and J 4 bases; nucleotides not matched to a gene: 11. The CDR3 reads CASSLDTRDSVNEKLFF. The CDR3 DNA is TGCGCCAGCAGCTTAGATACCCGGGACAGCGTTAATGAAAAACTGTTTTTT. The full variable domain, completed using reference TRBV5-1 and TRBJ1-4, is KAGVTQTPRYLIKTRGQQVTLSCSPISGHRSVSWYQQTPGQGLQFLFEYFSETQRNKGNFPGRFSGRQFSNSRSEMNVSTLELGDSALYLCASSLDTRDSVNEKLFFGSGTQLSVL.

This clonotype was recorded at least ten times. The chain links TRBV9 to TRBJ1-6; maybe TRBD1 (5 bases). The CDR3 consists of 14 residues. Germline V CDR1 and CDR2: SGDLS, YYNGEE. The V and J ends lost 2 bases and 5 bases respectively, with 8 bases between them. This CDR3 reads CASSVTGDNSPLHF. The CDR3 DNA sequence: TGTGCCAGCAGCGTTACAGGAGATAATTCACCCCTCCACTTT.

This clonotype was recorded many times. V usage is TRBV5-1 and J usage is TRBJ1-1; D is undetermined. Per germline, CDR1 SGHRS and CDR2 YFSETQ. V lost 0 bases, J lost 1 base, and 7 bases lay in between. The CDR3 is 14 amino acids. CDR3 in DNA: TGCGCCAGCAGCTTGGGGTCGTGGAACACTGAAGCTTTCTTT. Its translation: CASSLGSWNTEAFF.

This clonotype was counted at least ten times. V is TRBV7-8 and J is TRBJ1-5, with TRBD1 identical over 8 bases. Germline lookup yields CDR1 SGHVS and CDR2 FQNEAQ. The ends lost 1 base at V and 3 bases at J; junction bases unmatched: 8. The CDR3 consists of 17 residues. Written as DNA, the CDR3 is TGTGCCAGCAGCTTAGGTGCCAGGGGGCCCGACAATCAGCCCCAGCATTTT. Encoded protein: CASSLGARGPDNQPQHF.

The sample holds many counts of this clonotype. V and J are TRBV12-3 or TRBV12-4 and TRBJ1-2; no reliable D call. V was pared by 8 bases and J by 0 bases, with 13 bases between. The CDR3 loop spans 14 amino acids. The CDR3 DNA is TGTGCCAGCGCCAAAGGTGGTTCTAACTATGGCTACACCTTC. This translates into CASAKGGSNYGYTF.

This clonotype was seen ten or more times. This rearrangement joins TRBV5-1 to TRBJ2-7, with 12 bases aligning to TRBD2. The CDR3 runs 16 residues. In germline, CDR1 is SGHRS, CDR2 YFSETQ. With V trimmed by 0 bases and J by 6 bases, 7 bases remained unmatched. The CDR3 nucleotides read TGCGCCAGCAGCTTGGGGACTAGCGGGGACCCCCGCGAGCAGTACTTC. Protein: CASSLGTSGDPREQYF.

This clonotype was recorded at least ten times. CDR3 coding DNA: TGTGCCAGCAGTGAAGGGAGGACAGGGGGCTTAGGGGAGACCCAGTACTTC. Translating gives CASSEGRTGGLGETQYF. The rearrangement links TRBV2 to TRBJ2-5, with 11 bases aligning to TRBD1. Unmatched junction bases numbered 9, after V lost 1 base and J lost 5 bases. Germline CDR1 SNHLY, CDR2 FYNNEI. CDR3 length: 17 residues. Full variable domain (missing parts from reference TRBV2 and TRBJ2-5): EPEVTQTPSHQVTQMGQEVILRCVPISNHLYFYWYRQILGQKVEFLVSFYNNEISEKSEIFDDQFSVERPDGSNFTLKIRSTKLEDSAMYFCASSEGRTGGLGETQYFGPGTRLLVL.

In this sample, this clonotype turned up many times. The chain joins TRBV15 to TRBJ1-4; D might be TRBD1 (6 bases). Germline V gene sequence: CDR1 LNHNV, CDR2 YYDKDF (reference sequence). The CDR3 is 14 residues long. V was clipped by 3 bases and J by 7 bases, with 12 bases between them. CDR3 amino acids: CATSSLGAREKLFF. The CDR3 region has the DNA TGTGCCACCAGCAGCTTGGGGGCGCGTGAAAAACTGTTTTTT.